Following are 7 T cell receptor beta chains from one sample sequenced in a study of PD-1 blockade in classical Hodgkin lymphoma. Relapse was seen in all patients after autologous stem cell transplantation, and brentuximab vedotin exposure was variable. Here immunoSEQ multiplex PCR was the method, and the copy in TCRdb shows in-frame clones only, minus some. The sample records about 50,000 clones, approximately 70% being singletons. This specimen was peripheral blood mononuclear cells (PBMCs), taken at baseline. The receptors originated from a human donor with classical Hodgkin lymphoma.

The chain carries TRBV14 and TRBJ1-1, with 10 positions matching TRBD1. The CDR3 is 14 residues long. J lost 2 bases, V lost 4 bases, and 1 base had no gene match. The germline gives CDR1 SGHDN, CDR2 FVKESK. The CDR3 sequence: CASSLTGGNTEAFF. The CDR3 coding sequence is TGTGCCAGCAGCCTGACAGGGGGCAACACTGAAGCTTTCTTT. Full variable domain (remainder filled in from reference TRBV14 and TRBJ1-1): EAGVTQFPSHSVIEKGQTVTLRCDPISGHDNLYWYRRVMGKEIKFLLHFVKESKQDESGMPNNRFLAERTGGTYSTLKVQPAELEDSGVYFCASSLTGGNTEAFFGQGTRLTVV.

The V and J genes are TRBV5-1 and TRBJ2-3, with TRBD1 matching over 7 bases. The V gene's germline CDR1 is SGHRS and CDR2 YFSETQ. The ends lost 4 bases at V and 1 base at J; junction bases unmatched: 6. This CDR3 is 15 amino acids long. The CDR3 region is CASSAGGIGTDTQYF. CDR3 sequence (DNA): TGCGCCAGCAGCGCAGGGGGAATCGGCACAGATACGCAGTATTTT.

The J gene is TRBJ1-2, the V gene TRBV2, with TRBD1 identical over 7 bases. Losses at the gene ends were 5 bases for V and 5 bases for J; bases not matched to a gene: 5. This CDR3 comprises 13 residues. Germline V lookup: CDR1 SNHLY, CDR2 FYNNEI. The CDR3 spells CASSPKGAYGYTF. CDR3 bases: TGTGCCAGCAGTCCGAAGGGGGCGTATGGCTACACCTTC.

With regard to this clone: The limits of the CDR3 on the DNA are not certain, so only TCRdb's listed CDR3 is given. The chain carries TRBV19 and TRBJ1-3. Both ends counted, the CDR3 spans 14 residues. Germline V gene sequence: CDR1 LNHDA, CDR2 SQIVND (reference sequence). CDR3 sequence reads: CASTSVGTGNTIYF.

A few counts support this clone. J is TRBJ1-2 and V is TRBV30; D is perhaps TRBD1 (6 bases). Trimming cost V 2 bases and J 7 bases, with 20 bases left between them. CDR3 size: 15 residues. CDR1 is GTSNPN and CDR2 is SVGIG in the germline V gene (reference sequence). The CDR3 DNA sequence: TGTGCCTGGAGTCTCCTTTCACGGGGGCCAGGTGGCTACACCTTC. Encoded protein: CAWSLLSRGPGGYTF. The full variable domain, completed using reference TRBV30 and TRBJ1-2, is SQTIHQWPATLVQPVGSPLSLECTVEGTSNPNLYWYRQAAGRGLQLLFYSVGIGQISSEVPQNLSASRPQDRQFILSSKKLLLSDSGFYLCAWSLLSRGPGGYTFGSGTRLTVV.

V usage is TRBV27 and J usage is TRBJ1-6; no reliable D call. Per the germline V gene, CDR1 is MNHEY and CDR2 is SMNVEV (reference sequence). The V end was cut by 6 bases, the J end by 8 bases, with 8 bases between. This CDR3 region has 12 residues. CDR3 nucleotides: TGTGCCAGCAGAAGCGGGTATTCACCCCTCCACTTT. Amino acids: CASRSGYSPLHF.

The chain combines TRBV5-1 with TRBJ2-1; D is unresolved. V was trimmed by 3 bases and J by 9 bases, leaving 10 bases between them. Germline V gives CDR1 SGHRS, CDR2 YFSETQ. The CDR3 has 12 residues. The CDR3 region has the DNA TGCGCCAGCAGCTCAGGTGGCCTTGAGCAGTTCTTC. Amino acid sequence: CASSSGGLEQFF.